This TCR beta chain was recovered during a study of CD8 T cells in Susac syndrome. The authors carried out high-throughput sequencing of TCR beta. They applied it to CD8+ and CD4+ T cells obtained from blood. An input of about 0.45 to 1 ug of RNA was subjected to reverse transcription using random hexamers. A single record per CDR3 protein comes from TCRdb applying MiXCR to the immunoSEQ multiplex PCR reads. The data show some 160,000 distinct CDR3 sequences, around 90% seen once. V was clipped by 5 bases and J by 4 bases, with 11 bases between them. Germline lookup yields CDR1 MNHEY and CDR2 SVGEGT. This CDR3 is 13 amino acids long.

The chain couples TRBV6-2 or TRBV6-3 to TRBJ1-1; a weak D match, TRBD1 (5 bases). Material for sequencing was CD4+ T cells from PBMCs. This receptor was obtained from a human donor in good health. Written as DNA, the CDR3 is TGTGCCAGCAGTACCCGGCAGGGCACTGAAGCTTTCTTT. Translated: CASSTRQGTEAFF.